Following are 23 T cell receptor beta chains from one sample sequenced in a study of graft-versus-host responses after intestinal transplantation. The protocol was immunoSEQ multiplex PCR, while the TCRdb copy is restricted to in-frame clones and leaves out a portion. The sample lists 45,000 to 60,000 clones, 85% to 95% occurring once. No antigens are known for them. Sequenced material: unstimulated CD8+ T cells sorted from spleen or lymph node cells, taken before transplant. All receptors come from a human donor who was the organ donor for an intestinal transplant.

The chain combines TRBV10-2 with TRBJ2-7; tentative D call: TRBD1 (6 bases). Germline CDR1 WSHSY, CDR2 SAAADI. The CDR3 extends over 13 amino acids. The V gene lost 7 bases and the J gene lost 0 bases, with 10 bases spanning the gap. The CDR3 nucleotides read TGCGCCAGCAAAAAGACAGGCTCCTACGAGCAGTACTTC. Translated: CASKKTGSYEQYF.

V and J are TRBV9 and TRBJ2-1; D is ambiguous. The V end lost 6 bases, the J end lost 0 bases, and 7 bases lay between the germline ends. The germline CDR1 and CDR2 sequences are SGDLS and YYNGEE. The CDR3 covers 13 residues. The CDR3 is CASTPGSYNEQFF. Written as DNA, the CDR3 is TGTGCCAGCACCCCAGGCTCCTACAATGAGCAGTTCTTC.

The V and J genes are TRBV6-1 and TRBJ1-2; no clear D gene. Germline V gene lookup returns CDR1 MNHNS and CDR2 SASEGT. This CDR3 has 11 residues. The V and J ends lost 7 bases and 5 bases respectively, with 8 bases between them. The CDR3, as DNA: TGTGCCAGCATCCTGGAGTATGGCTACACCTTC. Its protein is CASILEYGYTF.

The chain has TRBV5-1 and TRBJ2-1; 13 positions agree with TRBD2. Germline-derived CDR1 and CDR2 are SGHRS and YFSETQ. The CDR3 runs 17 residues. The ends lost 4 bases at V and 5 bases at J; junction bases unmatched: 9. CDR3 loop: CASSPGLAGAVNNEQFF. The CDR3 coding sequence is TGCGCCAGCAGCCCTGGACTAGCGGGGGCCGTGAACAATGAGCAGTTCTTC.

The genes are TRBV19 and TRBJ1-5; D might be TRBD1 (5 bases). V dropped 6 bases and J dropped 4 bases, with 7 bases sitting between them. The length of the CDR3 is 12 residues. Germline V gene data show CDR1 as LNHDA and CDR2 as SQIVND (reference sequence). The DNA of the CDR3 is TGTGCCAGTAGGTCAGGGAATCAGCCCCAGCATTTT. It translates to CASRSGNQPQHF.

The chain couples TRBV28 to TRBJ2-6; tentatively, D is TRBD1 (6 bases). V lost 5 bases to trimming and J lost 0 bases, with 17 bases between them. The CDR3 runs 18 residues. Germline-derived CDR1 and CDR2 are MDHEN and SYDVKM. The DNA of the CDR3 is TGTGCCAGCAGTCGACGGACAGTCCGCAACTCTGGGGCCAACGTCCTGACTTTC. Residues: CASSRRTVRNSGANVLTF.

V and J are TRBV30 and TRBJ2-2; 10 bases align to TRBD2. The germline V gene has CDR1 GTSNPN and CDR2 SVGIG (reference sequence). The CDR3 spans 14 residues. Trimming at V came to 3 bases and at J to 10 bases, leaving 8 bases not matched to a gene. The CDR3 DNA follows: TGTGCCTGGAGGCGGACTAGCGGCTCTAAGGAGCTGTTTTTT. Its translation: CAWRRTSGSKELFF.

This clone was recorded only once. This chain links TRBV7-6 with TRBJ1-6; D is unclear. CDR1 and CDR2 (germline): SGHVS, FNYEAQ. V shed 0 bases and J shed 10 bases, with 13 bases lying between them. This CDR3 has 15 amino acids. The CDR3 DNA reads TGTGCCAGCAGCTTAGCGAGGAATGATGGGTCACCCCTCCACTTT. Protein: CASSLARNDGSPLHF.

V gene TRBV19 combines with J gene TRBJ1-5; no clear D gene. With 2 bases removed from V and 3 bases from J, the gap between germline ends came to 11 bases. The CDR3 is made up of 15 amino acids. The germline CDR1 and CDR2 sequences are LNHDA and SQIVND (reference sequence). Here the CDR3 reads CASSIFGLYNQPQHF. CDR3 nucleotides: TGTGCCAGTAGTATATTCGGCTTATACAATCAGCCCCAGCATTTT.

The chain joins TRBV28 to TRBJ2-1, with a tentative D call TRBD2 (5 bases). Germline CDR1 reads MDHEN; CDR2 reads SYDVKM. CDR3 length: 12 residues. V dropped 4 bases and J dropped 8 bases, with 9 bases sitting between them. As DNA, the CDR3 is TGTGCCAGCAGTTCGGACTGGGATGAGCAGTTCTTC. This encodes CASSSDWDEQFF.

The V call is TRBV28, the J call TRBJ2-7; D is possibly TRBD1 (5 bases). Per the germline V gene, CDR1 is MDHEN and CDR2 is SYDVKM. The CDR3 covers 13 residues. V lost 2 bases and J lost 6, with 11 bases in between. As DNA, the CDR3 is TGTGCCAGCAGTTTAAAGGGGATCTCCGAGCAGTACTTC. Amino acid sequence: CASSLKGISEQYF.

The chain carries TRBV4-2 and TRBJ2-5, with TRBD2 matching over 15 bases. V lost 4 bases, J lost 3 bases, and 3 bases stayed unmatched. The germline V gene has CDR1 LGHNA and CDR2 YNFKEQ. The length of the CDR3 is 16 residues. This chain's CDR3 is CASSRTSGGEKETQYF. The CDR3 DNA sequence: TGTGCCAGCAGCCGGACTAGCGGGGGGGAGAAAGAGACCCAGTACTTC.

The V and J genes are TRBV30 and TRBJ1-1; no definite D call. CDR1 GTSNPN and CDR2 SVGIG come from the germline V gene (reference sequence). This CDR3 has 12 residues. The V end was cut by 7 bases, the J end by 6 bases, with 15 bases between. The CDR3 sequence is CASNGVWAEAFF. The DNA for the CDR3 is TGTGCCTCTAACGGGGTGTGGGCTGAAGCTTTCTTT.

This rearrangement joins TRBV27 to TRBJ1-5; D gene unclear. The CDR3 has 14 amino acids. The V end lost 1 base, the J end lost 3 bases, and 7 bases lay between the germline ends. In germline, CDR1 is MNHEY, CDR2 SMNVEV (reference sequence). CDR3 nucleotide sequence: TGTGCCAGCAGTTTATTGGGCCCCAATCAGCCCCAGCATTTT. It specifies CASSLLGPNQPQHF.

This clone has just one count. V gene TRBV29-1 combines with J gene TRBJ1-2; D unresolved. CDR3 size: 11 residues. Trimming cost V 5 bases and J 6 bases, with 10 bases left between them. Germline V gene data show CDR1 as SQVTM and CDR2 as ANQGSEA. The CDR3, as DNA: TGCAGCGTTCTTGACATGCATGGCTACACCTTC. It encodes CSVLDMHGYTF.

The chain joins TRBV27 to TRBJ2-5; D is unresolved. The end of the DNA is better explained by TRBJ2-7, so the J call may be wrong. Germline CDR1 is MNHEY and CDR2 is SMNVEV (reference sequence). The CDR3 totals 14 residues. The CDR3 coding sequence is TGTGCCAGCAGGGAAACCATCGGACGCGACGAGCAGTACTTC. This codes for CASRETIGRDEQYF.

This clone has just one count. The chain carries TRBV7-6 and TRBJ2-1, with D uncertain. There are 14 residues in the CDR3. The germline CDR1 and CDR2 sequences are SGHVS and FNYEAQ. V dropped 2 bases and J dropped 8 bases, with 13 bases sitting between them. The CDR3 loop is CASSLYSEIDEQFF. CDR3 DNA: TGTGCCAGCAGCTTATACTCTGAGATCGATGAGCAGTTCTTC.

This clone was found once. V is TRBV19 and J is TRBJ1-5, with 8 positions matching TRBD1. Germline CDR1 LNHDA, CDR2 SQIVND (reference sequence). The CDR3 is 16 amino acids. The V and J ends lost 7 bases and 3 bases, in that order; junction bases with no gene match: 11. The CDR3 is CASTLGQGFDNQPQHF. The CDR3 nucleotides read TGTGCCAGTACCCTAGGACAGGGTTTTGACAATCAGCCCCAGCATTTT.

The rearrangement joins TRBV30 to TRBJ2-7; no reliable D call. V gave up 1 base and J gave up 4 bases, with 8 bases separating them. Germline V lookup: CDR1 GTSNPN, CDR2 SVGIG (reference sequence). The CDR3 contains 12 residues. This chain's CDR3 is CAWSDSSYEQYF. The CDR3 nucleotides are TGTGCCTGGAGTGACAGCTCATACGAGCAGTACTTC.

The J gene is TRBJ2-7, the V gene TRBV6-6; 10 bases are a match to TRBD1. In germline, CDR1 is MNHNY, CDR2 SVGAGI (reference sequence). The ends lost 4 bases at V and 5 bases at J; junction bases unmatched: 8. This CDR3 is built from 15 residues. The DNA for the CDR3 is TGTGCCAGCAGTTGGATCGGGACAGGGGCCCACGAGCAGTACTTC. Residues: CASSWIGTGAHEQYF.

V usage is TRBV30 and J usage is TRBJ2-2, with 8 bases identical to TRBD1. This CDR3 is 14 amino acids long. Germline CDR1 reads GTSNPN; CDR2 reads SVGIG (reference sequence). V shed 0 bases and J 5 bases; nucleotides not matched to a gene: 2. CDR3 residues: CAWSVGQVTGELFF. The DNA for the CDR3 is TGTGCCTGGAGTGTGGGACAGGTAACCGGGGAGCTGTTTTTT. Full variable domain (outside the CDR3, taken from reference TRBV30 and TRBJ2-2): SQTIHQWPATLVQPVGSPLSLECTVEGTSNPNLYWYRQAAGRGLQLLFYSVGIGQISSEVPQNLSASRPQDRQFILSSKKLLLSDSGFYLCAWSVGQVTGELFFGEGSRLTVL.

The CDR3 DNA follows: TGTGCCACCGGTCCGGGACAGGGGGAGTACGAGCAGTACTTC. Translated: CATGPGQGEYEQYF. V is TRBV15 and J is TRBJ2-7, with TRBD1 identical over 11 bases. Germline CDR1 and CDR2: LNHNV and YYDKDF (reference sequence). V trimming: 8 bases; J trimming: 4 bases; junction bases outside the gene matches: 7. This CDR3 comprises 14 residues.

The V call is TRBV27, the J call TRBJ2-7; a possible D gene is TRBD1 (5 bases). The germline gives CDR1 MNHEY, CDR2 SMNVEV (reference sequence). The CDR3 is 14 residues long. Trimming stripped 5 bases from V and 4 bases from J, with 15 bases between. The CDR3, as DNA: TGTGCCAGCAGTGCTATTCAGGGTTCGTACGAGCAGTACTTC. It specifies CASSAIQGSYEQYF.